A selection of T cell receptor beta chains follows, all from one sample in a study of shared clonotypes between healthy human individuals. Some clones are missing from TCRdb's copy, which holds only in-frame ones; the method was immunoSEQ multiplex PCR. Of millions of clones listed, approximately 94% are singletons. Sequenced input: naive CD8+ T cells from PBMCs. The receptors shown here come from a man between 18 and 35 years old in good health. Some clones in this sample may be carry-over from other donors' samples. Each CDR3 is given without its conserved first and last residue. Fields, in order: V gene, CDR3 protein.

TRBV30 | AWRPTDRGSYGYT
TRBV7-2 | ASSLGGGGFGYT
TRBV19 | ASSIRTVSYGYT
TRBV28 | ASSYRGTNYGYT
TRBV29-1 | SVEGGRSGANVLT
TRBV27 | ASSLSAGEVYEQY
TRBV2 | ASSGSGTDTQY
TRBV6-6 | ASSWDSVSPQH
TRBV27 | ASSFGRGDYNEQF
TRBV11-2 | ASSLYLAHYEQY
TRBV10-1 | ASSPSLEGPAGGYNEQF
TRBV7-6 | ASSGPGPRDTDTQY
TRBV4-1 | ASSLRNTEAF
TRBV27 | ASRQYSGREETQY
TRBV28 | ASRPQGADTIY
TRBV27 | ASSGSSYNEQF
TRBV7-2 | ASGRYGNEQF
TRBV4-1 | ASSQVPISNEQY
TRBV2 | ASSEGVGGVFETQY
TRBV7-8 | ASSPDSSYGYT
TRBV27 | ASSLSDRGTYNEQF
TRBV5-4 | ASRPSGPGDTEAF
TRBV7-3 | ASSLGLAGHDEQF
TRBV14 | ASSQDPRVRNEQF
TRBV27 | ASSLSSGGDTEAF
TRBV9 | ASSVGTSSYNEQF
TRBV11-2 | ASSLGGSGIFEQY
TRBV4-1 | ASSQDWEDTEAF
TRBV5-4 | ASSPTSGPGNEQF
TRBV4-1 | ASSQGTGGTYGYT
TRBV4-2 | ASSQTTSGRSSGEQF
TRBV15 | ATSSRPTGDQPQH
TRBV7-6 | ASSQAVSEQY
TRBV28 | ASSLLVLAGGETQY
TRBV2 | ASTGAGVHEQY
TRBV28 | ASSFLSGDEQY
TRBV7-2 | ASSLLALYGTDTQY
TRBV27 | ASSLSKGARTEAF
TRBV7-3 | ASSLTPAKGPYEQY
TRBV11-2 | ASSLFRDRGFGIYEQY
TRBV6-6 | ASTERGRTYEQY
TRBV29-1 | SVRGDYGYT
TRBV27 | ASSFRGWVGPDTQY
TRBV27 | ASSLLETSDYYEQY
TRBV9 | ASSDGLGGNTIY
TRBV4-3 | ASSQDKWVVNTEAF
TRBV7-8 | ASSFGTSGYEQY
TRBV5-1 | ASSIEGLAGLVFYEQY
TRBV9 | ASSFDQRETQY
TRBV9 | ASSVGLTGELF